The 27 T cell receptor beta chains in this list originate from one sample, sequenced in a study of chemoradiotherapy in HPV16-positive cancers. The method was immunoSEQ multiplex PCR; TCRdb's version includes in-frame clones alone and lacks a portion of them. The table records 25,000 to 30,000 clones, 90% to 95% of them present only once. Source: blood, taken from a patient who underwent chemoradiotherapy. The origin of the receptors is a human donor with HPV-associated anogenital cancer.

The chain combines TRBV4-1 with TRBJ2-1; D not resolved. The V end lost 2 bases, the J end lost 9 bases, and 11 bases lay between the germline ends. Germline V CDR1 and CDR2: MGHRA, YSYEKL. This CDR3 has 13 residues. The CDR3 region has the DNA TGCGCCAGCAGCCAACTGGGGATAGGTGAGCAGTTCTTC. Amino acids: CASSQLGIGEQFF.

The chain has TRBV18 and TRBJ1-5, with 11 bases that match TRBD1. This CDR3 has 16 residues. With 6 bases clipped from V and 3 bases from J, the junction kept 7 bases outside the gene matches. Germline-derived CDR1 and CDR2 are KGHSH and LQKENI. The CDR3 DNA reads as TGTGCCAGCTCTCCGGGACAGGGGGATGTCAATCAGCCCCAGCATTTT. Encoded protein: CASSPGQGDVNQPQHF.

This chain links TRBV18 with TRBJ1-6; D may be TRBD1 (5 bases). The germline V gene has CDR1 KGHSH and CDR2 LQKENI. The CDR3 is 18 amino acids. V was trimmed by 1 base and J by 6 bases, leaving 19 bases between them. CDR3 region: CASSPQAIRGTFNSPLHF. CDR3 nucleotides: TGTGCCAGCTCACCACAAGCAATCCGGGGCACTTTTAATTCACCCCTCCACTTT.

The CDR3 protein is CASSESDRGTEAFF. The CDR3, as DNA: TGCGCCAGCAGCGAAAGTGACAGGGGCACTGAAGCTTTCTTT. The V gene is TRBV4-3, the J gene TRBJ1-1; 8 bases agree with TRBD1. V shed 5 bases and J 4 bases; nucleotides not matched to a gene: 6. CDR1 is LGHNA and CDR2 is YSLEER in the germline V gene. The CDR3 length is 14 residues.

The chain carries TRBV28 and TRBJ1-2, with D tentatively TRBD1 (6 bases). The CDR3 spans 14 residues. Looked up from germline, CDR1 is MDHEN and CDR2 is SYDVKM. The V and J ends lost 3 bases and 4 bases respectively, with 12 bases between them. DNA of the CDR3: TGTGCCAGCAGTTTTGAGGGGGACCTCTATGGCTACACCTTC. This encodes CASSFEGDLYGYTF.

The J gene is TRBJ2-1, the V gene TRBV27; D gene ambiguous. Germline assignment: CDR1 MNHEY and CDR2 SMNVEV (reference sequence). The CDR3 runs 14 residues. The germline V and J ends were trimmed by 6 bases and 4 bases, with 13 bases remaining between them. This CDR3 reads CASRWSAGYNEQFF. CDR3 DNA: TGTGCCAGCAGGTGGTCGGCCGGATACAATGAGCAGTTCTTC.

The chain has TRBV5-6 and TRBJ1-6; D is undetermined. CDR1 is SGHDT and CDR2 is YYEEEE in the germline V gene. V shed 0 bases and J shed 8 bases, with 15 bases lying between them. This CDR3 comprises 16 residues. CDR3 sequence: CASSLDMRPGDSPLHF. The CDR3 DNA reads TGTGCCAGCAGCTTGGATATGAGGCCCGGGGATTCACCCCTCCACTTT. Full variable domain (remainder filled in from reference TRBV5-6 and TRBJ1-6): DAGVTQSPTHLIKTRGQQVTLRCSPKSGHDTVSWYQQALGQGPQFIFQYYEEEERQRGNFPDRFSGHQFPNYSSELNVNALLLGDSALYLCASSLDMRPGDSPLHFGNGTRLTVT.

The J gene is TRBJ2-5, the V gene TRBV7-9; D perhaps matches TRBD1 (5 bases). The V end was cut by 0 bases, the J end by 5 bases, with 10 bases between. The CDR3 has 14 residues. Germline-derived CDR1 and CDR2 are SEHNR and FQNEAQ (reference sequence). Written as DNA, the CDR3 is TGTGCCAGCAGCTTAGCGCAGGGTCTGGAGACCCAGTACTTC. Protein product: CASSLAQGLETQYF.

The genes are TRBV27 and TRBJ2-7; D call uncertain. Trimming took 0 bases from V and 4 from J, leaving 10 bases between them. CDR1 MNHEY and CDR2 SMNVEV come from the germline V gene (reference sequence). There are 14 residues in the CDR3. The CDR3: CASSLSSVGYEQYF. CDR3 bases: TGTGCCAGCAGTTTATCTTCTGTCGGGTACGAGCAGTACTTC.

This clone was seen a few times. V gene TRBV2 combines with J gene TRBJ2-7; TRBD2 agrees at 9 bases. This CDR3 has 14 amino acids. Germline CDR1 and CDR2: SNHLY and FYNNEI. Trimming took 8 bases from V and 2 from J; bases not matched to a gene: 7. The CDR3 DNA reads TGTGCCAGCCTGGGGACTAGCCGCGCCTACGAGCAGTACTTC. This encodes CASLGTSRAYEQYF.

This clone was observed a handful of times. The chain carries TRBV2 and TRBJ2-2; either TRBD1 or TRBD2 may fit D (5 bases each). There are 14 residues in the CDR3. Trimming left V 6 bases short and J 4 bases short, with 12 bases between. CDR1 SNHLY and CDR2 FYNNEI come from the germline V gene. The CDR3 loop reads CASRGPRSTGELFF. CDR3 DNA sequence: TGTGCCAGCAGGGGACCCCGCAGCACCGGGGAGCTGTTTTTT.

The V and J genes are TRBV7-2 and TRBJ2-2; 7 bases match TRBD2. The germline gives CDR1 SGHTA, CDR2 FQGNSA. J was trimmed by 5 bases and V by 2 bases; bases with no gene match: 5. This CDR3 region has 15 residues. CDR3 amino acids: CASSLIRGSTGELFF. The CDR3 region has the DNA TGTGCCAGCAGCTTAATCCGCGGGAGTACCGGGGAGCTGTTTTTT. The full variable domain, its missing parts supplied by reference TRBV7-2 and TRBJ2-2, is GAGVSQSPSNKVTEKGKDVELRCDPISGHTALYWYRQSLGQGLEFLIYFQGNSAPDKSGLPSDRFSAERTGGSVSTLTIQRTQQEDSAVYLCASSLIRGSTGELFFGEGSRLTVL.

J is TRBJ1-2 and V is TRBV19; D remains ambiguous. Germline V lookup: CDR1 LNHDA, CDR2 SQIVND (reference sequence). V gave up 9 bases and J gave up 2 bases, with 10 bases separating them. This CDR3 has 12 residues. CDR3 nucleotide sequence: TGTGCCAGCGACCCAGGCAACTATGGCTACACCTTC. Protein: CASDPGNYGYTF.

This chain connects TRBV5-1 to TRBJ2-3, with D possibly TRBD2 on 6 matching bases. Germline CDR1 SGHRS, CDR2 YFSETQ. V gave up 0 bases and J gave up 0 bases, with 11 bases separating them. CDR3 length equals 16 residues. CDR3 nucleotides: TGCGCCAGCAGCTTGGTCCTAGCGACTAGCACAGATACGCAGTATTTT. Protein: CASSLVLATSTDTQYF.

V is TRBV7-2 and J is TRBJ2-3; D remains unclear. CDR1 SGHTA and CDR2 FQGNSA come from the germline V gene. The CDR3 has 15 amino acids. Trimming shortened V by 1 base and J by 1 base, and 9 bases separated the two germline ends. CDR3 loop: CASSLGPGGTDTQYF. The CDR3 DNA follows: TGTGCCAGCAGCTTAGGGCCAGGCGGCACAGATACGCAGTATTTT.

CDR3 sequence: CASSHGQAETQPQHF. CDR3 DNA: TGTGCCAGCAGTCATGGACAGGCGGAGACTCAGCCCCAGCATTTT. The V call is TRBV28, the J call TRBJ1-5; TRBD1 matches at 7 bases. V lost 5 bases, J lost 6 bases, and 10 bases stayed unmatched. CDR3 length: 15 residues. The germline V gene has CDR1 MDHEN and CDR2 SYDVKM. Supplemented by reference TRBV28 and TRBJ1-5, the full variable domain reads DVKVTQSSRYLVKRTGEKVFLECVQDMDHENMFWYRQDPGLGLRLIYFSYDVKMKEKGDIPEGYSVSREKKERFSLILESASTNQTSMYLCASSHGQAETQPQHFGDGTRLSIL.

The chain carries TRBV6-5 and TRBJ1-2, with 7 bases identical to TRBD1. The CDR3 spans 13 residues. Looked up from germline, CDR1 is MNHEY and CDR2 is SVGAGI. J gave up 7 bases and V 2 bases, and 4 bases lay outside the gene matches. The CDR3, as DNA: TGTGCCAGCAGTTACGGAGGGGGCGGTGGCTACACCTTC. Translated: CASSYGGGGGYTF.

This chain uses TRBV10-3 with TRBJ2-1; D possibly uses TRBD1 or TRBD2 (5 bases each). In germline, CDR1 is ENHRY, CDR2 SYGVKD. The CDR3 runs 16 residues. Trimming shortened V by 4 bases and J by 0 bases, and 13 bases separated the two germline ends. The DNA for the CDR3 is TGTGCCATCAGTGGAGGGGCGGAGAGCTCCTACAATGAGCAGTTCTTC. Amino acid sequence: CAISGGAESSYNEQFF.

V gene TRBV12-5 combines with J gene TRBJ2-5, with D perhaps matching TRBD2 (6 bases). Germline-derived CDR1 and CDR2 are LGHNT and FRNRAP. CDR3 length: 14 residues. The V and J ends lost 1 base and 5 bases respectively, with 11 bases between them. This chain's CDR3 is CASGLDGTWETQYF. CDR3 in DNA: TGTGCTAGTGGTTTGGATGGGACTTGGGAGACCCAGTACTTC. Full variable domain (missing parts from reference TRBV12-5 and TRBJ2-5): DARVTQTPRHKVTEMGQEVTMRCQPILGHNTVFWYRQTMMQGLELLAYFRNRAPLDDSGMPKDRFSAEMPDATLATLKIQPSEPRDSAVYFCASGLDGTWETQYFGPGTRLLVL.

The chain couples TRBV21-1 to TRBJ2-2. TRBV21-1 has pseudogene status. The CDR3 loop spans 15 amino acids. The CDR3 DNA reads TGTGCCAGCAGCAAAGGCCAGGTTAGCCCCGGGGAGCTGTTTTTT. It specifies CASSKGQVSPGELFF.

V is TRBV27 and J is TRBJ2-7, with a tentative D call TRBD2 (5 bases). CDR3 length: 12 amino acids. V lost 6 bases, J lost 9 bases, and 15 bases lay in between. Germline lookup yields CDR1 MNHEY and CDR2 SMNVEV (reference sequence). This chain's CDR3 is CASRNRRGRQYF. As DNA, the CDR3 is TGTGCCAGCAGGAACAGACGGGGTAGGCAGTACTTC.

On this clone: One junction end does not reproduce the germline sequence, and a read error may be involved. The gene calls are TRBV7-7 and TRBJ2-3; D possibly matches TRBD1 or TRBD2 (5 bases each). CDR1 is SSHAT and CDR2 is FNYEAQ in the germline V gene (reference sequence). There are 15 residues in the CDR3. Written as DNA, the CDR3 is TGTGCTAGCAGCCCAGGGACCGCGAGCACAGATACGCAGTATTTT. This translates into CASSPGTASTDTQYF. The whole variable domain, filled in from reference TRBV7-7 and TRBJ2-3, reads GAGVSQSPRYKVTKRGQDVTLRCDPISSHATLYWYQQALGQGPEFLTYFNYEAQPDKSGLPSDRFSAERPEGSISTLTIQRTEQRDSAMYRCASSPGTASTDTQYFGPGTRLTVL.

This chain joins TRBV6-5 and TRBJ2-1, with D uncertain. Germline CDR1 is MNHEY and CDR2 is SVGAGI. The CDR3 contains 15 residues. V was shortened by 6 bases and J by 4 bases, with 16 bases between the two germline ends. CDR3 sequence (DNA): TGTGCCAGCAGCCCCGGACCATGGGGATACAATGAGCAGTTCTTC. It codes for CASSPGPWGYNEQFF.

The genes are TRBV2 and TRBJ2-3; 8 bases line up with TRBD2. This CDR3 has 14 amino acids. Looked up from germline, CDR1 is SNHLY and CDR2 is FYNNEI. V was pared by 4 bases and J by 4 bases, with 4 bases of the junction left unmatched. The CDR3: CASSGGLAADTQYF. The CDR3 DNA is TGTGCCAGCAGTGGCGGACTAGCTGCAGATACGCAGTATTTT.

Here the CDR3 DNA reads TGTGCCAGCAGCCGACAGGGGGCGAACACCGGGGAGCTGTTTTTT. It is translated as CASSRQGANTGELFF. The chain combines TRBV7-3 with TRBJ2-2, with 9 bases that match TRBD1. This CDR3 spans 15 amino acids. The germline V gene encodes CDR1 SGHTA and CDR2 FQGTGA. The V gene end was trimmed by 5 bases and the J gene end by 0 bases; junction bases not matched to a gene: 1.

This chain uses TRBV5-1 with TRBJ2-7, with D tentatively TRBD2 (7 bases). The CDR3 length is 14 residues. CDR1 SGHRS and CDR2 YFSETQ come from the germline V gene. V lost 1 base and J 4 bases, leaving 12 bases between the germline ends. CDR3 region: CASSLRGGRYEQYF. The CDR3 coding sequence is TGCGCCAGCAGCTTGAGGGGGGGGAGGTACGAGCAGTACTTC.

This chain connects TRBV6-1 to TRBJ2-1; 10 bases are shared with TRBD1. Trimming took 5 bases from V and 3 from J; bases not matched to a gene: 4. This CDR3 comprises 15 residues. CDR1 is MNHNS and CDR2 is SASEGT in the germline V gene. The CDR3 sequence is CASSPRTGGYNEQFF. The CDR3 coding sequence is TGTGCCAGCAGTCCCCGGACAGGGGGCTACAATGAGCAGTTCTTC.